This T cell receptor (beta chain) was recorded in a study of blood T cell repertoires in COVID-19. This clone appeared a single time. This CDR3 is built from 15 residues. With 3 bases clipped from V and 6 bases from J, the junction kept 11 bases outside the gene matches. CDR1 is SGHNT and CDR2 is YYREEE in the germline V gene (reference sequence). Data came from immunoSEQ multiplex PCR; TCRdb stores just in-frame clones and leaves some out. The top ten clones hold around 2.1% of a sample with 190,000 or so clones, roughly 87% of them seen once. Recruitment covered about two dozen US areas and drew participants whose ages spanned roughly 18 to 100 years. Participants' own reports of clinical history determined their cohort assignment. Either two negative PCRs, clearance, or symptom resolution qualified Cohort 3 donors as recovered.

The TCR comes from a woman aged 25 to 45 who had recovered from COVID-19. The V and J genes are TRBV5-4 and TRBJ1-2, with 7 bases matching TRBD1. Sequencing input: PBMCs or T cells enriched from blood (not recorded which). The CDR3 reads CASSSSPGQVDGYTF. Here the CDR3 DNA reads TGTGCCAGCAGCTCGAGCCCCGGACAGGTTGATGGCTACACCTTC.